This entry concerns a single T cell receptor (beta chain). Trimming took 6 bases from V and 5 from J; bases not matched to a gene: 9. Germline-derived CDR1 and CDR2 are LNHDA and SQIVND (reference sequence). This CDR3 has 15 amino acids. The data originate from a study of shared clonotypes between healthy human individuals. Study context: Per donor, CD8 memory used one plate, CD8 naive used two, CD4 memory used three and CD4 naive used three.

Libraries were prepared by immunoSEQ multiplex PCR; TCRdb keeps only in-frame clonotypes and omits some of them. The top ten hold under 2% of the sample, which has about 2,200,000 clones, approximately 94% seen once. The naive CD8 subset, CD45RO-negative cells positively selected for CCR7, excluded terminally differentiated effector memory CD45RA+ cells. The sequencing sample was made of naive CD8+ T cells from PBMCs. The source of this sequence is a young man in good health. Some clones in this sample may be carry-over from other donors' samples. The rearrangement uses TRBV19 and TRBJ2-2; TRBD1 matches at 7 bases. The CDR3 loop reads CASRSTRQGTGELFF. The CDR3 DNA reads as TGTGCCAGTAGGTCTACCAGACAGGGAACCGGGGAGCTGTTTTTT.